Listed below are T cell receptor beta chains from one sample, sequenced in a study of blood T cell repertoires in COVID-19. TCRdb's copy holds only in-frame clones and misses some; the assay was immunoSEQ multiplex PCR. The top ten clones hold about 12% of a sample with roughly 300,000 clones, 86% of them seen once. Material: peripheral blood. These receptors all stem from a young woman with COVID-19, enrolled during active disease. Each CDR3 is given with its conserved first and last residue. D genes are given only for firm matches. Clone sizes are given selectively: once, few, many, or a class where the clone is expanded.

NA | 12 | NA | TRBJ1-4 | TRBV19 | CASSMGLEKLFF | TGTGCCAGTAGTATGGGACTGGAAAAACTGTTTTTT
NA | 19 | TRBD2 | TRBJ2-1 | TRBV9 | CASSVAWTSGGAAYNEQFF | TGTGCCAGCAGCGTAGCGTGGACTAGCGGGGGGGCCGCCTACAATGAGCAGTTCTTC
few | 14 | TRBD1 | TRBJ1-1 | TRBV7-8 | CASSLRTGSTEAFF | TGTGCCAGCAGCTTAAGGACAGGGTCCACTGAAGCTTTCTTT
NA | 13 | NA | TRBJ1-1 | TRBV5-6 | CASSFIRGEGAFF | TGTGCCAGCAGCTTTATCAGGGGCGAGGGAGCTTTCTTT
NA | 11 | NA | TRBJ1-2 | TRBV19 | CASSIDLGYTF | TGTGCCAGTAGTATAGACCTCGGCTACACCTTC
NA | 13 | NA | TRBJ2-7 | TRBV24-1 | CATSDVNTYEQYF | TGTGCCACCAGTGATGTAAATACCTACGAGCAGTACTTC
NA | 17 | TRBD2 | TRBJ2-5 | TRBV6-6 | CASSPHYGGVLQETQYF | TGTGCCAGCAGTCCCCACTATGGGGGGGTGCTCCAAGAGACCCAGTACTTC
NA | 13 | NA | TRBJ2-1 | TRBV7-8 | CASSPGGNNEQFF | TGTGCCAGCAGCCCCGGCGGCAACAATGAGCAGTTCTTC
NA | 13 | NA | TRBJ1-1 | TRBV7-9 | CASSFPGGVEAFF | TGTGCCAGCAGCTTCCCCGGGGGAGTCGAAGCTTTCTTT
NA | 13 | NA | TRBJ1-2 | TRBV9 | CASSVESHRGYTF | TGTGCCAGCAGCGTAGAATCCCACCGGGGCTACACCTTC
NA | 15 | NA | TRBJ2-1 | TRBV24-1 | CATSDLDSPYNEQFF | TGTGCCACCAGTGATTTGGACAGTCCCTACAATGAGCAGTTCTTC
NA | 14 | TRBD2 | TRBJ2-5 | TRBV5-1 | CASSPWAGVTTQYF | TGCGCCAGCAGCCCATGGGCGGGGGTCACGACCCAGTACTTC
NA | 19 | NA | TRBJ2-7 | TRBV20-1 | CSASYTFFVGTDRGGEQYF | TGCAGTGCTAGTTACACTTTCTTTGTTGGGACTGATAGGGGTGGCGAGCAGTACTTC
once | 12 | NA | TRBJ1-2 | TRBV27 | CASSSTGFGYTF | TGTGCCAGCAGCAGCACAGGGTTCGGCTACACCTTC
once | 15 | NA | TRBJ2-5 | TRBV27 | CASSLSPRGRETQYF | TGTGCCAGCAGTTTATCCCCGCGAGGGCGGGAGACCCAGTACTTC
NA | 13 | NA | TRBJ1-1 | TRBV5-4 | CVGTSGVTTEAFF | TGTGTAGGGACCTCAGGGGTGACCACTGAAGCTTTCTTT
NA | 16 | TRBD2 | TRBJ2-2 | TRBV10-1 | CASSDIGTTDTGELFF | TGCGCCAGCAGTGATATAGGGACTACCGACACCGGGGAGCTGTTTTTT
NA | 14 | NA | TRBJ2-1 | TRBV3-1/TRBV3-2 | CASSQLRPYNEQFF | TGTGCCAGCAGCCAATTGCGGCCCTACAATGAGCAGTTCTTC
few | 16 | TRBD1 | TRBJ2-1 | TRBV11-2 | CASSLGQGSSYNEQFF | TGTGCCAGCAGCTTGGGACAGGGGAGCTCCTACAATGAGCAGTTCTTC
once | 13 | TRBD2 | TRBJ2-7 | TRBV18 | CASSPRGGYEQYF | TGTGCCAGCTCACCCCGGGGGGGCTACGAGCAGTACTTC
NA | 14 | NA | TRBJ1-2 | TRBV11-3 | CASTTFTGRRGYTF | TGTGCCAGCACTACCTTCACAGGGCGGCGAGGCTACACCTTC
NA | 15 | NA | TRBJ2-3 | TRBV21-1 | CASTPGFYSTDTQYF | TGTGCCAGCACTCCGGGGTTTTATAGCACAGATACGCAGTATTTT
NA | 13 | NA | TRBJ2-7 | TRBV11-2 | CASSFTSSYEQYF | TGTGCCAGCAGCTTCACCAGCTCCTACGAGCAGTACTTC
NA | 16 | TRBD2 | TRBJ2-7 | TRBV7-9 | CASSPPGLAGSYEQYF | TGTGCCAGCAGCCCCCCCGGACTAGCGGGGTCCTACGAGCAGTACTTC
NA | 12 | NA | TRBJ2-7 | TRBV2 | CASSVTLGEQYF | TGTGCCAGCAGTGTGACATTGGGCGAGCAGTACTTC
NA | 13 | NA | TRBJ2-2 | TRBV6-4 | CASRQVNTGELFF | TGTGCCAGCAGGCAGGTAAACACCGGGGAGCTGTTTTTT
NA | 15 | TRBD1 | TRBJ1-2 | TRBV6-6 | CASSYTDRGAYGYTF | TGTGCCAGCAGTTACACGGACAGGGGCGCCTATGGCTACACCTTC
few | 13 | TRBD1 | TRBJ2-5 | TRBV5-4 | CASTPDREETQYF | TGTGCCAGCACCCCGGACAGGGAAGAGACCCAGTACTTC
NA | 14 | NA | TRBJ2-3 | TRBV5-4 | CASSPTGLSDTQYF | TGTGCCAGCAGCCCAACGGGACTTTCAGATACGCAGTATTTT
NA | 15 | TRBD1 | TRBJ1-2 | TRBV5-4 | CASSLQGALAIGYTF | TGTGCCAGCAGCTTACAGGGGGCACTGGCTATTGGCTACACCTTC
NA | 13 | NA | TRBJ1-3 | TRBV12-3/TRBV12-4 | CASSLGQVNTIYF | TGTGCCAGCAGTTTAGGGCAGGTAAACACCATATATTTT
few | 14 | TRBD2 | TRBJ2-1 | TRBV10-3 | CAIKPGLASNEQFF | TGTGCCATCAAACCGGGACTAGCAAGCAATGAGCAGTTCTTC
NA | 15 | TRBD1 | TRBJ2-7 | TRBV7-9 | CASSPHRDRVNEQYF | TGTGCCAGCAGCCCTCACCGGGACAGGGTAAACGAGCAGTACTTC
NA | 14 | NA | TRBJ2-7 | TRBV19 | CASSRDTAFYEQYF | TGTGCCAGTAGCCGGGACACCGCCTTTTACGAGCAGTACTTC
NA | 16 | TRBD2 | TRBJ2-1 | TRBV3-1/TRBV3-2 | CASSQSSGGVNNEQFF | TGTGCCAGCAGCCAATCCTCCGGGGGGGTAAACAATGAGCAGTTCTTC
NA | 13 | TRBD2 | TRBJ2-1 | TRBV12-3/TRBV12-4 | CASGKRGGNEQFF | TGTGCCAGCGGGAAGCGGGGGGGCAACGAGCAGTTCTTC
NA | 17 | TRBD2 | TRBJ2-4 | TRBV5-4 | CASSLALAGGRKNIQYF | TGTGCCAGCAGCTTGGCTTTAGCGGGGGGGCGCAAAAACATTCAGTACTTC
NA | 15 | NA | TRBJ2-6 | TRBV5-1 | CASSHHRAGANVLTF | TGCGCCAGCAGCCACCACAGGGCTGGGGCCAACGTCCTGACTTTC
NA | 16 | TRBD1 | TRBJ2-7 | TRBV12-5 | CASGAEGQESSYEQYF | TGTGCTAGTGGTGCAGAGGGACAGGAGAGCTCCTACGAGCAGTACTTC
NA | 17 | NA | TRBJ1-6 | TRBV12-1 | CASSLLRVAPQSSPLHF | TGTGCCAGCAGCTTGCTCAGGGTTGCCCCCCAAAGTTCACCCCTCCACTTT
NA | 15 | TRBD1 | TRBJ1-1 | TRBV19 | CASSVTGSLNTEAFF | TGTGCCAGTAGTGTGACAGGGAGCCTAAACACTGAAGCTTTCTTT
NA | 13 | TRBD1 | TRBJ1-4 | TRBV2 | CASRYRGDEKLFF | TGTGCCAGCCGCTACAGGGGGGATGAAAAACTGTTTTTT
NA | 14 | NA | TRBJ2-7 | TRBV3-1/TRBV3-2 | CASSQRGITYEQYF | TGTGCCAGCAGCCAAAGAGGGATAACCTACGAGCAGTACTTC
NA | 12 | NA | TRBJ1-5 | TRBV4-1 | CASSSQGQPQHF | TGCGCCAGCAGCTCACAGGGTCAGCCCCAGCATTTT
NA | 14 | NA | TRBJ1-1 | TRBV6-6 | CASSYLQYPTEAFF | TGTGCCAGCAGTTACTTGCAGTACCCCACTGAAGCTTTCTTT
NA | 14 | NA | TRBJ1-4 | TRBV19 | CATSSAQGPEKLFF | TGTGCCACCTCTTCGGCACAGGGACCCGAAAAACTGTTTTTT
NA | 15 | TRBD2 | TRBJ2-5 | TRBV3-1/TRBV3-2 | CASNRRGGLVETQYF | TGTGCCAGCAACCGCCGGGGGGGCCTAGTAGAGACCCAGTACTTC
NA | 13 | NA | TRBJ2-1 | TRBV27 | CASSPRGYNEQFF | TGTGCCAGCAGTCCACGGGGATACAATGAGCAGTTCTTC
NA | 14 | TRBD1 | TRBJ1-1 | TRBV10-3 | CAIRRQGMNTEAFF | TGTGCCATCAGGCGACAGGGCATGAACACTGAAGCTTTCTTT
NA | 14 | TRBD1 | TRBJ1-1 | TRBV10-1 | CASSIQGYGTEAFF | TGCGCCAGCAGTATACAGGGGTATGGCACTGAAGCTTTCTTT
NA | 12 | TRBD1 | TRBJ1-2 | TRBV29-1 | CSAWDRPPEGTF | TGCAGCGCCTGGGACAGGCCCCCCGAGGGGACCTTC
NA | 15 | TRBD1 | TRBJ2-7 | TRBV4-1 | CASSQPRDRGHEQYF | TGCGCCAGCAGCCAACCCCGGGACAGGGGCCACGAGCAGTACTTC
few | 16 | NA | TRBJ1-1 | TRBV19 | CASSIVPQAVNTEAFF | TGTGCCAGTAGTATAGTCCCACAGGCGGTGAACACTGAAGCTTTCTTT
NA | 13 | TRBD1 | TRBJ2-7 | TRBV27 | CASRWDREGEQYF | TGTGCCAGCAGATGGGACAGGGAGGGCGAGCAGTACTTC